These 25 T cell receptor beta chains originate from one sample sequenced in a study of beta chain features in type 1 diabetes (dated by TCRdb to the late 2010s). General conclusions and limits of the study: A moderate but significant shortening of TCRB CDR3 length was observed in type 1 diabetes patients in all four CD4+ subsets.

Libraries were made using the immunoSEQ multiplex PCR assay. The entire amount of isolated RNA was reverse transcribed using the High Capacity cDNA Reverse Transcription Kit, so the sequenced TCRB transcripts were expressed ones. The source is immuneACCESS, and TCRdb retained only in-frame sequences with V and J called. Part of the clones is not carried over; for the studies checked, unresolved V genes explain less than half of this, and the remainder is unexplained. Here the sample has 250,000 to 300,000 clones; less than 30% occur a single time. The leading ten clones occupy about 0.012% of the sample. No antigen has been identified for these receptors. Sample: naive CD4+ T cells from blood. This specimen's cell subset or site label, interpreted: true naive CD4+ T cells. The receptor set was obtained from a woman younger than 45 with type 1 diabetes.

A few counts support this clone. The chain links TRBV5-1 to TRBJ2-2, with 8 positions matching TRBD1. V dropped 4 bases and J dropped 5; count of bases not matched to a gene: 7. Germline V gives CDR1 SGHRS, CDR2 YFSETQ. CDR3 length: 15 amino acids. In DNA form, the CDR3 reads TGCGCCAGCAGCACAGGACAGGGCAATACCGGGGAGCTGTTTTTT. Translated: CASSTGQGNTGELFF.

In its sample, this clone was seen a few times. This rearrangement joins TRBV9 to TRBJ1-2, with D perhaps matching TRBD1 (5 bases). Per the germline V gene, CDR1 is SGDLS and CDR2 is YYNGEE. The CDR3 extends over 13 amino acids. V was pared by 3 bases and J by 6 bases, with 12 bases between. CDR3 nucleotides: TGTGCCAGCAGCGCCACAGGTTGGGATGGCTACACCTTC. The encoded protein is CASSATGWDGYTF.

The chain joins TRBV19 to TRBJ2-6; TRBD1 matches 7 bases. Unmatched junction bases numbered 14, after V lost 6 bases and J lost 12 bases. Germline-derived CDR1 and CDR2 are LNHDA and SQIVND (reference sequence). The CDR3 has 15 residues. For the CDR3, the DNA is TGTGCCAGTAGCCCGAGACAGGGCCCAAGCGGCGTCCTGACTTTC. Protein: CASSPRQGPSGVLTF.

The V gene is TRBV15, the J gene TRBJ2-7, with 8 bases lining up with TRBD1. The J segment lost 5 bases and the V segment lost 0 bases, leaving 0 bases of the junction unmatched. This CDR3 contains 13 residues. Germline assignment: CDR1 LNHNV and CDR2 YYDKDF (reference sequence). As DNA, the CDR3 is TGTGCCACCAGCAGAGAGGACAGGGACGAGCAGTACTTC. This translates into CATSREDRDEQYF.

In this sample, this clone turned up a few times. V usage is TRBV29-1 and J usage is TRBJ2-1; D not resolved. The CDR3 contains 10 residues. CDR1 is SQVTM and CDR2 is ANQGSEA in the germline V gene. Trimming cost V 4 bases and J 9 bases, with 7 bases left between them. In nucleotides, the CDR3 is TGCAGCGTTGCGAGTATTGAGCAGTTCTTC. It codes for CSVASIEQFF.

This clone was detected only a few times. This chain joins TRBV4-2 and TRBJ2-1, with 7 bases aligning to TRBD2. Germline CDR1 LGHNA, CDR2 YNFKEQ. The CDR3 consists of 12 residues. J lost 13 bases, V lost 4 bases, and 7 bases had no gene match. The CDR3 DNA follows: TGTGCCAGCAGCCTTCTAGCGGCCCAACAGTTCTTC. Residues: CASSLLAAQQFF.

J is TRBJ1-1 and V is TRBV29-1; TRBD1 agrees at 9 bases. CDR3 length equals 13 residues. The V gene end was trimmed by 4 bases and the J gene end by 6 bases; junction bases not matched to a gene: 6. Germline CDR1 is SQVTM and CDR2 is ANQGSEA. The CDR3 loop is CSVGMRTGAEAFF. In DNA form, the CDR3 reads TGCAGCGTTGGAATGAGGACAGGGGCTGAAGCTTTCTTT.

CDR3 sequence (DNA): TGTGCCAGCAGCTTAGCCGGGAGGAGGGCCAGGGATACGCAGTATTTT. It translates to CASSLAGRRARDTQYF. V and J are TRBV7-2 and TRBJ2-3; 7 bases are shared with TRBD2. V lost 0 bases to trimming and J lost 6 bases; unmatched junction nucleotides: 9. The CDR3 is 16 residues long. In germline, CDR1 is SGHTA, CDR2 FQGNSA. Filled out from reference TRBV7-2 and TRBJ2-3, the complete variable domain reads GAGVSQSPSNKVTEKGKDVELRCDPISGHTALYWYRQSLGQGLEFLIYFQGNSAPDKSGLPSDRFSAERTGGSVSTLTIQRTQQEDSAVYLCASSLAGRRARDTQYFGPGTRLTVL.

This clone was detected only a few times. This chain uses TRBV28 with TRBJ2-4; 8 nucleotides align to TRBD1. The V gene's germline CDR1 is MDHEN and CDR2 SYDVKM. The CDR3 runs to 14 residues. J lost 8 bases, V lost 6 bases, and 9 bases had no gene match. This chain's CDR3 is CASRDRVGVYIQYF. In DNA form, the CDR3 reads TGTGCCAGCAGGGACAGGGTCGGTGTCTACATTCAGTACTTC. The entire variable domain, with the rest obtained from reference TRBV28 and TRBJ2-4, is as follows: DVKVTQSSRYLVKRTGEKVFLECVQDMDHENMFWYRQDPGLGLRLIYFSYDVKMKEKGDIPEGYSVSREKKERFSLILESASTNQTSMYLCASRDRVGVYIQYFGAGTRLSVL.

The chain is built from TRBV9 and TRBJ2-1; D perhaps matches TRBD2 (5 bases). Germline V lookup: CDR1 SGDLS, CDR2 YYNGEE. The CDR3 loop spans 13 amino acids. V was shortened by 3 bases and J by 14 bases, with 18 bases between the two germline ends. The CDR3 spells CASSAPASGVKFF. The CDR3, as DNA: TGTGCCAGCAGCGCACCCGCCTCCGGGGTGAAGTTCTTC.

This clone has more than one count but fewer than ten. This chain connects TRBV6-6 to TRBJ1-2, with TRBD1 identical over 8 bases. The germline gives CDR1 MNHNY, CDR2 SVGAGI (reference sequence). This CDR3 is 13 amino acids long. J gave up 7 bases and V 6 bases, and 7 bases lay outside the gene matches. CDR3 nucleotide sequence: TGTGCCAGCAGCCTTCCGGGACAGGCTGGCTACACCTTC. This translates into CASSLPGQAGYTF.

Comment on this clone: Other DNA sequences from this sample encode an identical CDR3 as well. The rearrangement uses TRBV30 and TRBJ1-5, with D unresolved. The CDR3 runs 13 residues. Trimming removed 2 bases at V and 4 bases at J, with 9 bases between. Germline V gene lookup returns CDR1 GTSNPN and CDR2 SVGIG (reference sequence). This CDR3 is CAWSRDINQPQHF. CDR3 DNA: TGTGCCTGGAGTCGCGACATAAATCAGCCCCAGCATTTT.

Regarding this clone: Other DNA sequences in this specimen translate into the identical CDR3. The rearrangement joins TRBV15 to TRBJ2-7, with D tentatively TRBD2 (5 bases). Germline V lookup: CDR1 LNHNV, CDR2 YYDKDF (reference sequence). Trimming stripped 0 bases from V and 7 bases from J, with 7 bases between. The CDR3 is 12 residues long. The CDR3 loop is CATSRDRGEQYF. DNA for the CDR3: TGTGCCACCAGCAGAGATCGCGGGGAGCAGTACTTC.

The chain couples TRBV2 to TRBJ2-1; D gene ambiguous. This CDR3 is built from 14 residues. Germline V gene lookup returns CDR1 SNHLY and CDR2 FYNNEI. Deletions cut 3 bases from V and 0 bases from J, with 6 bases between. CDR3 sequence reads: CASSEWSSYNEQFF. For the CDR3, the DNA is TGTGCCAGCAGTGAGTGGAGCTCCTACAATGAGCAGTTCTTC.

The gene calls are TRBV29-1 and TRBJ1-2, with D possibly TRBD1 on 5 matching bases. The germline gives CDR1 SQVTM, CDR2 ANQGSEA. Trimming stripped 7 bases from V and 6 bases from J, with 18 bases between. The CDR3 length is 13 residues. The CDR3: CSAKTRVGHGYTF. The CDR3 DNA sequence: TGCAGCGCCAAGACCAGGGTGGGGCATGGCTACACCTTC.

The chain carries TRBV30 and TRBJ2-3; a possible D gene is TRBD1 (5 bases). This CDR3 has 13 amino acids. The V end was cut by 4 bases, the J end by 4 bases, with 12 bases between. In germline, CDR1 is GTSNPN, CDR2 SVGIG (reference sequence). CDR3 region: CAWNNDSADTQYF. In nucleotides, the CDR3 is TGTGCCTGGAATAATGACAGCGCAGATACGCAGTATTTT.

The CDR3 DNA is TGTGCCAGCAGTCAAGCTTCGGGTCGGGAGACCCAGTACTTC. Protein sequence: CASSQASGRETQYF. The chain has TRBV6-6 and TRBJ2-5, with D unclear. CDR1 MNHNY and CDR2 SVGAGI come from the germline V gene (reference sequence). The CDR3 length is 14 residues. V lost 5 bases and J 5 bases, leaving 15 bases between the germline ends.

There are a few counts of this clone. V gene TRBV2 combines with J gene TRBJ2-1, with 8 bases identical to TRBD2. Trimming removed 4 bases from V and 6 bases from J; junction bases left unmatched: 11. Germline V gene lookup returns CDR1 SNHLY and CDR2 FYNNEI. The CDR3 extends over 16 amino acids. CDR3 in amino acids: CASSGDSGIPSNEQFF. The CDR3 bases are TGTGCCAGCAGTGGGGATAGCGGGATACCTTCCAATGAGCAGTTCTTC.

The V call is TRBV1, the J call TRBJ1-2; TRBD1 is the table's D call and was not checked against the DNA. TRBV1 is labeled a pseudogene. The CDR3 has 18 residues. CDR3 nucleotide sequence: TGCACCAGCAGCCATCCTAAGAGATTGGCGGGGACAGGGTTATACTACACCTTC. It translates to CTSSHPKRLAGTGLYYTF.

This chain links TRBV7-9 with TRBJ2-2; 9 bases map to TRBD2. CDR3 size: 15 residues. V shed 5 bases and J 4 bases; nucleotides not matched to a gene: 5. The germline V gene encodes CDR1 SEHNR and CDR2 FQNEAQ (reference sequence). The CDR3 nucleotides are TGTGCCAGCAGCATGGGACTAGCAGGCACCGGGGAGCTGTTTTTT. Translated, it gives CASSMGLAGTGELFF.

In DNA, the CDR3 is TGTGCCTGGAGTGTAGGTCGACGGAGAGCGGCGGATAAAGAGACCCAGTACTTC. Its translation is CAWSVGRRRAADKETQYF. The chain links TRBV30 to TRBJ2-5; D might be TRBD2 (5 bases). Trimming removed 0 bases from V and 3 bases from J, with 23 bases in between. The V gene's germline CDR1 is GTSNPN and CDR2 SVGIG (reference sequence). The CDR3 covers 18 residues. The full variable domain, in which reference TRBV30 and TRBJ2-5 provide the parts outside the CDR3, is SQTIHQWPATLVQPVGSPLSLECTVEGTSNPNLYWYRQAAGRGLQLLFYSVGIGQISSEVPQNLSASRPQDRQFILSSKKLLLSDSGFYLCAWSVGRRRAADKETQYFGPGTRLLVL.

The CDR3 nucleotides read TGTGCCAGTAGTCCGGGACTAGCGGGGGGGAGAGAGACCCAGTACTTC. Residues: CASSPGLAGGRETQYF. The chain has TRBV19 and TRBJ2-5; TRBD2 matches at 16 bases. This CDR3 is 16 amino acids long. CDR1 LNHDA and CDR2 SQIVND come from the germline V gene (reference sequence). Trimming cost V 5 bases and J 4 bases; bases outside gene matches: 4. Supplemented by reference TRBV19 and TRBJ2-5, the full variable domain reads DGGITQSPKYLFRKEGQNVTLSCEQNLNHDAMYWYRQDPGQGLRLIYYSQIVNDFQKGDIAEGYSVSREKKESFPLTVTSAQKNPTAFYLCASSPGLAGGRETQYFGPGTRLLVL.

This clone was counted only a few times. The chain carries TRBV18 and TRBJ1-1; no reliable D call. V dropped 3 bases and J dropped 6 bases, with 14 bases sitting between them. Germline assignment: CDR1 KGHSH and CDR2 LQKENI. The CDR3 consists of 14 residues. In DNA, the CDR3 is TGTGCCAGCTCACCCTTCGCTCTTAGCGCTGAAGCTTTCTTT. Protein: CASSPFALSAEAFF.

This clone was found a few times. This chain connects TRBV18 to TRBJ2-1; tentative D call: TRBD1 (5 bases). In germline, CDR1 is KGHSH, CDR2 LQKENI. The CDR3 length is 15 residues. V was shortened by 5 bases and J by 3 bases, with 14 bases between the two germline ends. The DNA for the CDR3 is TGTGCCAGCTCAACGCTGAAGGGGAACTACAATGAGCAGTTCTTC. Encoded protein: CASSTLKGNYNEQFF.

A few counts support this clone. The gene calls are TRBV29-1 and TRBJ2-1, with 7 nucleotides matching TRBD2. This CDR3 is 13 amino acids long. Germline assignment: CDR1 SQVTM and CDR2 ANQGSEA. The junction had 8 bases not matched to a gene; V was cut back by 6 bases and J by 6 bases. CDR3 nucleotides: TGCAGCGTCTACACTAGCGTCGGCAATGAGCAGTTCTTC. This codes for CSVYTSVGNEQFF.